One and the same sample provided the 18 T cell receptor beta chains below, sequenced in a study of blood T cell repertoires in COVID-19. The table came from immunoSEQ multiplex PCR; TCRdb's copy has only in-frame clones and leaves some out. The data show roughly 200,000 clones, about 85% seen once. The sequencing sample was made of peripheral blood. These receptors came from a woman in her 40s with COVID-19, enrolled during active disease.

The chain carries TRBV5-8 and TRBJ1-1, with D unresolved. The germline V gene encodes CDR1 SGHTS and CDR2 YDEGEE. There are 13 residues in the CDR3. Trimming left V 6 bases short and J 0 bases short, with 9 bases between. The DNA for the CDR3 is TGTGCCAGCAACCGGGAGATGAACACTGAAGCTTTCTTT. This encodes CASNREMNTEAFF.

The chain carries TRBV7-8 and TRBJ2-7; D is perhaps TRBD2 (5 bases). There are 16 residues in the CDR3. Germline CDR1 SGHVS, CDR2 FQNEAQ. Trimming stripped 5 bases from V and 1 base from J, with 18 bases between. This CDR3 reads CASSPQPGLSSYEQYF. The CDR3 nucleotides read TGTGCCAGCAGCCCGCAACCGGGATTGTCTTCCTACGAGCAGTACTTC. The whole variable domain, remainder taken from reference TRBV7-8 and TRBJ2-7, is GAGVSQSPRYKVAKRGQDVALRCDPISGHVSLFWYQQALGQGPEFLTYFQNEAQLDKSGLPSDRFFAERPEGSVSTLKIQRTQQEDSAVYLCASSPQPGLSSYEQYFGPGTRLTVT.

In its sample, this clone was seen many times. The V and J genes are TRBV5-5 and TRBJ2-7, with TRBD1 matching 7 bases. Germline V gene lookup returns CDR1 SGHKS and CDR2 YYEKEE (reference sequence). The V segment lost 0 bases and the J segment 0 bases; nucleotides outside the gene matches: 9. The CDR3 is 17 amino acids. The CDR3 sequence: CASSLVPTGDTSYEQYF. CDR3 in DNA: TGTGCCAGCAGCTTGGTTCCTACAGGGGACACCTCCTACGAGCAGTACTTC.

This sequence joins TRBV10-3 and TRBJ1-1, with no clear D. The CDR3 contains 15 residues. The germline V gene has CDR1 ENHRY and CDR2 SYGVKD. The germline V and J ends were trimmed by 0 bases and 7 bases, with 15 bases remaining between them. CDR3 nucleotides: TGTGCCATCAGTGAGTCTGAACACCCGGGAGGTGAAGCTTTCTTT. Its translation is CAISESEHPGGEAFF.

The rearrangement links TRBV10-3 to TRBJ2-7; D is possibly TRBD1 (5 bases). Germline V gene lookup returns CDR1 ENHRY and CDR2 SYGVKD. V was shortened by 3 bases and J by 3 bases, with 12 bases between the two germline ends. The CDR3 is made up of 14 amino acids. CDR3 region: CAISEQENFYEQYF. The CDR3, as DNA: TGTGCCATCAGTGAACAGGAGAACTTCTACGAGCAGTACTTC.

The chain recombines TRBV6-1 with TRBJ2-1; perhaps TRBD2 as D (5 bases). This CDR3 spans 12 amino acids. The germline V gene has CDR1 MNHNS and CDR2 SASEGT. Between the trimmed V and J ends, which lost 3 bases and 14 bases, there was a span of 14 bases. CDR3 protein: CASSETNLEEFF. The DNA of the CDR3 is TGTGCCAGCAGTGAGACTAACCTAGAAGAGTTCTTC.

The chain has TRBV9 and TRBJ2-7; a weak D match, TRBD1 (6 bases). CDR1 is SGDLS and CDR2 is YYNGEE in the germline V gene. Between the trimmed V and J ends, which lost 0 bases and 9 bases, there was a span of 10 bases. The CDR3 runs 12 residues. CDR3: CASSVGGQPQYF. The DNA for the CDR3 is TGTGCCAGCAGCGTAGGAGGACAGCCGCAGTACTTC.

This clone appeared a few times. The chain employs TRBV6-1 and TRBJ2-4, with D possibly matching TRBD1 (5 bases). Germline V gives CDR1 MNHNS, CDR2 SASEGT. CDR3 length: 13 residues. Trimming took 2 bases from V and 8 from J, leaving 10 bases between them. The CDR3 DNA follows: TGTGCCAGCAGTGAATCAGTAGGGGACATTCAGTACTTC. This encodes CASSESVGDIQYF.

This chain uses TRBV6-5 with TRBJ2-5; D possibly corresponds to TRBD2 (6 bases). Germline-derived CDR1 and CDR2 are MNHEY and SVGAGI. The V end was cut by 7 bases, the J end by 9 bases, with 12 bases between. The CDR3 has 11 residues. As DNA, the CDR3 is TGTGCCAGCAACCCTACGGGGGCCCAGTACTTC. Amino acid sequence: CASNPTGAQYF.

CDR3 DNA sequence: TGTGCCAGCAGCTTGTCGGGACTAGCGGGAGGGCCCGAGACCCAGTACTTC. It is translated as CASSLSGLAGGPETQYF. This chain connects TRBV7-7 to TRBJ2-5, with 16 nucleotides matching TRBD2. The CDR3 runs 17 residues. Per germline, CDR1 SSHAT and CDR2 FNYEAQ (reference sequence). The J segment lost 5 bases and the V segment lost 3 bases, leaving 6 bases of the junction unmatched.

The chain carries TRBV2 and TRBJ1-2; D uncertain. Germline V gene sequence: CDR1 SNHLY, CDR2 FYNNEI. V was trimmed by 2 bases and J by 4 bases, leaving 11 bases between them. The CDR3 spans 14 residues. The CDR3 nucleotides are TGTGCCAGCAGTGAATATACTGCGTTCTATGGCTACACCTTC. Encoded protein: CASSEYTAFYGYTF.

The chain links TRBV25-1 to TRBJ2-1; the match to TRBD2 covers 13 bases. V lost 7 bases and J lost 10; bases outside the gene matches: 13. The CDR3 length is 16 residues. The germline V gene encodes CDR1 MGHDK and CDR2 SYGVNS. For the CDR3, the DNA is TGTGCCAGCACCCGAGGGGGGACTAGCGGGGTACAGGAGCAGTTCTTC. Its protein product is CASTRGGTSGVQEQFF.

The V gene is TRBV2, the J gene TRBJ1-2; TRBD1 matches 11 bases. Germline V gives CDR1 SNHLY, CDR2 FYNNEI. The length of the CDR3 is 16 residues. The J segment lost 6 bases and the V segment lost 6 bases, leaving 12 bases of the junction unmatched. The CDR3 region has the DNA TGTGCCAGCAGCGGTGTGAAAGGACAGGGGGCCCATGGCTACACCTTC. The encoded protein is CASSGVKGQGAHGYTF.

The chain employs TRBV7-3 and TRBJ2-1; a weak D match, TRBD1 (6 bases). The CDR3 covers 12 residues. Germline V gene data show CDR1 as SGHTA and CDR2 as FQGTGA. Trimming took 4 bases from V and 8 from J, leaving 9 bases between them. In nucleotides, the CDR3 is TGTGCCAGCAGCTCACAGGGAGATGAGCAGTTCTTC. Protein sequence: CASSSQGDEQFF.

The V call is TRBV18, the J call TRBJ1-3; weak D call: TRBD1 (6 bases). The CDR3 has 16 amino acids. With 6 bases removed from V and 4 bases from J, the gap between germline ends came to 19 bases. Germline V lookup: CDR1 KGHSH, CDR2 LQKENI. In DNA form, the CDR3 reads TGTGCCAGCTCCCAAACCTTTACAGGGCGCGGAAACACCATATATTTT. Translation gives CASSQTFTGRGNTIYF.

The chain joins TRBV15 to TRBJ2-5; the D is unclear. There are 16 residues in the CDR3. Germline-derived CDR1 and CDR2 are LNHNV and YYDKDF (reference sequence). The V and J ends lost 0 bases and 0 bases respectively, with 11 bases between them. CDR3 protein: CATSRDPQSYQETQYF. DNA of the CDR3: TGTGCCACCAGCAGAGACCCACAGTCGTACCAAGAGACCCAGTACTTC.

The rearrangement links TRBV7-9 to TRBJ2-1, with TRBD1 matching 9 bases. This CDR3 spans 16 amino acids. V lost 4 bases to trimming and J lost 0 bases; unmatched junction nucleotides: 4. Germline V CDR1 and CDR2: SEHNR, FQNEAQ (reference sequence). The chain's CDR3 is CASSSRTGASYNEQFF. The CDR3 DNA sequence: TGTGCCAGCAGCTCCCGGACAGGGGCCTCCTACAATGAGCAGTTCTTC.

V is TRBV9 and J is TRBJ2-3; D unresolved. Germline values: CDR1 SGDLS, CDR2 YYNGEE. V was clipped by 0 bases and J by 5 bases, with 4 bases between them. CDR3 size: 12 residues. The CDR3: CASSVVGDTQYF. The CDR3 nucleotides are TGTGCCAGCAGCGTAGTCGGAGATACGCAGTATTTT.